The present T cell receptor beta chain was sequenced within a study of OX40 agonist ivuxolimab in advanced cancers. Findings of the study overall: In general, CD8+ T cells held more expanded clones than CD4+ did, on average. Certain nonresponders additionally had low normalized T-cell clonal expansion. Clonal expansion by week 6 occurred in CD4+ and CD8+ blood T cells (at 0.1 to 3.0 mg/kg).

TCRdb's table, derived via immunoSEQ multiplex PCR, lists solely in-frame clones and lacks some. The repertoire holds around 48,000 clones, with nearly 85% as singletons. This CDR3 contains 16 residues. Trimming left V 2 bases short and J 0 bases short, with 10 bases between. Germline assignment: CDR1 KGHSH and CDR2 LQKENI. Concerning this clone itself: What it recognizes is unknown.

This sequence joins TRBV18 and TRBJ1-4; D remains ambiguous. This receptor was obtained from an adult with an advanced solid tumor such as melanoma, head and neck, liver or kidney cancer. This specimen was CD4+ or CD8+ T cells sorted from blood, taken in a trial of the OX40 agonist ivuxolimab. Here the CDR3 DNA reads TGTGCCAGCTCACCAGGCCCATCTACAACTAATGAAAAACTGTTTTTT. It encodes CASSPGPSTTNEKLFF.